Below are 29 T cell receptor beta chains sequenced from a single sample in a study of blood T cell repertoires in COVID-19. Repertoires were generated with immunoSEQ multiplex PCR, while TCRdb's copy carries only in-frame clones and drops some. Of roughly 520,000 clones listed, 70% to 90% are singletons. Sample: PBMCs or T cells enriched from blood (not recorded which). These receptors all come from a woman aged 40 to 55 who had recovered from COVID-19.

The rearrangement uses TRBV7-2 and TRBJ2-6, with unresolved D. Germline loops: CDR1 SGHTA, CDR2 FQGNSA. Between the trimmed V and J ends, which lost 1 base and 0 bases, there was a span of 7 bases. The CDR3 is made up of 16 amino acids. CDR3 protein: CASSLVQSSGANVLTF. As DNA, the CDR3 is TGTGCCAGCAGCTTAGTCCAATCCTCTGGGGCCAACGTCCTGACTTTC.

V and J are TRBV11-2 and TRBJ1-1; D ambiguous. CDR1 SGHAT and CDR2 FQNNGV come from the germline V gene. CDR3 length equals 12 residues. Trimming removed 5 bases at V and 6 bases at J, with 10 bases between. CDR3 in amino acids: CASSRSSAEAFF. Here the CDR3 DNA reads TGTGCCAGCAGCCGGTCTTCTGCTGAAGCTTTCTTT.

The CDR3 region is CATSTSGQGRGLSYNEQFF. The CDR3 nucleotides read TGTGCCACCAGCACGAGTGGACAGGGTCGGGGGCTGTCCTACAATGAGCAGTTCTTC. The V call is TRBV15, the J call TRBJ2-1; TRBD1 matches 8 bases. Germline assignment: CDR1 LNHNV and CDR2 YYDKDF (reference sequence). V lost 4 bases to trimming and J lost 1 base; unmatched junction nucleotides: 15. CDR3 size: 19 residues. Combining the CDR3 with reference TRBV15 and TRBJ2-1 gives the whole variable domain DAMVIQNPRYQVTQFGKPVTLSCSQTLNHNVMYWYQQKSSQAPKLLFHYYDKDFNNEADTPDNFQSRRPNTSFCFLDIRSPGLGDTAMYLCATSTSGQGRGLSYNEQFFGPGTRLTVL.

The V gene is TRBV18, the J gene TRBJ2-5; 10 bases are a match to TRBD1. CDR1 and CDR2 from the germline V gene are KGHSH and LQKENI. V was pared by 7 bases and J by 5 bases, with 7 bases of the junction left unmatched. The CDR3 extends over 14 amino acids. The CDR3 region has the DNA TGTGCCAGCTTATCCGGGACAGGGGAGGAGACCCAGTACTTC. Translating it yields CASLSGTGEETQYF.

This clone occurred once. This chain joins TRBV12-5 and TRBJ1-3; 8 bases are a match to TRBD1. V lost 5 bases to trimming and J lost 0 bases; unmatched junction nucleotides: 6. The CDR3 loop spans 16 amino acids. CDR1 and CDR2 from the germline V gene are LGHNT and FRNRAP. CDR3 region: CASGPRTGISGNTIYF. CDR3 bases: TGTGCTAGTGGTCCCCGGACAGGGATCTCTGGAAACACCATATATTTT.

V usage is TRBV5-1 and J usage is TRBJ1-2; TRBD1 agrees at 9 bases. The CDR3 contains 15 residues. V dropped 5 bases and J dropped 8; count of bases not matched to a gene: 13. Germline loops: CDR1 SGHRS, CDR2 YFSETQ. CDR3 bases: TGCGCCAGCAGTGAACCGGGACAGGGTATGTCGGGCTACACCTTC. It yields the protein CASSEPGQGMSGYTF.

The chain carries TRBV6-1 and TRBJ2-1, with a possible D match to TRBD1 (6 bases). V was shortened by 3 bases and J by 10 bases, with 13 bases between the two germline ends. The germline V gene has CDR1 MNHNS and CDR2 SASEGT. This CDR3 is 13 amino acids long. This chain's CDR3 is CASSDGAQGEQFF. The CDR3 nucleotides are TGTGCCAGCAGTGATGGGGCACAGGGCGAGCAGTTCTTC.

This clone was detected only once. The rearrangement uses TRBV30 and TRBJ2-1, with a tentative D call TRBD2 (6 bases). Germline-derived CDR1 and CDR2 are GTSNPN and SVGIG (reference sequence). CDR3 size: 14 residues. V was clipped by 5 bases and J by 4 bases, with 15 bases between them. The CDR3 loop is CAWRPRDFYNEQFF. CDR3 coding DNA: TGTGCCTGGCGCCCCCGGGACTTTTACAATGAGCAGTTCTTC.

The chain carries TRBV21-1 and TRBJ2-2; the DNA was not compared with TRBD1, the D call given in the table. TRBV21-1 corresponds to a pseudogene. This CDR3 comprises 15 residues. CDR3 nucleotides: TGTGCCAGCAGCATGCGGACAGGGGAAACCGGGGAGCTGTTTTTT. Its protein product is CASSMRTGETGELFF.

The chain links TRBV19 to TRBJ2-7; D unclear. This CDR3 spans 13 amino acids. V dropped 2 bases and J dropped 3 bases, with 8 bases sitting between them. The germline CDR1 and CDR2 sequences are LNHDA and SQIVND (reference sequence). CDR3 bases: TGTGCCAGTAGTATACACAGTCTCTACGAGCAGTACTTC. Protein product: CASSIHSLYEQYF. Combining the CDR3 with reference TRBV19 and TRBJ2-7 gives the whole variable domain DGGITQSPKYLFRKEGQNVTLSCEQNLNHDAMYWYRQDPGQGLRLIYYSQIVNDFQKGDIAEGYSVSREKKESFPLTVTSAQKNPTAFYLCASSIHSLYEQYFGPGTRLTVT.

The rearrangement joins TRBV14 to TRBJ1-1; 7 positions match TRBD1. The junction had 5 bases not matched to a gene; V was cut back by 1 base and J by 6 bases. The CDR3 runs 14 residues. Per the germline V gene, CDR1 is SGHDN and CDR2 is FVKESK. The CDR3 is CASSQVPGQSEAFF. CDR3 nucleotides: TGTGCCAGCAGCCAAGTCCCGGGACAGTCTGAAGCTTTCTTT.

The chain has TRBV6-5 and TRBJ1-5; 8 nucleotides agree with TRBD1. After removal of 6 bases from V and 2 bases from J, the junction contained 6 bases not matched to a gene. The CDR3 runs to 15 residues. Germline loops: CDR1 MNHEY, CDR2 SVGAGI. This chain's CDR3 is CASSLTGAGNQPQHF. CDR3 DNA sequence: TGTGCCAGCAGCCTGACAGGGGCGGGCAATCAGCCCCAGCATTTT.

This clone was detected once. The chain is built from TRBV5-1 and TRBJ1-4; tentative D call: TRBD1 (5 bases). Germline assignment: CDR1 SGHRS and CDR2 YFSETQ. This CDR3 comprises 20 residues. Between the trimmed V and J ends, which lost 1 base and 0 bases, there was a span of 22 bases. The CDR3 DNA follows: TGCGCCAGCAGCTTGTTTAAGGAGACAGAAACGCTTGCAACTAATGAAAAACTGTTTTTT. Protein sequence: CASSLFKETETLATNEKLFF. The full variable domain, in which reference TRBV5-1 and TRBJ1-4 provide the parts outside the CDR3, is KAGVTQTPRYLIKTRGQQVTLSCSPISGHRSVSWYQQTPGQGLQFLFEYFSETQRNKGNFPGRFSGRQFSNSRSEMNVSTLELGDSALYLCASSLFKETETLATNEKLFFGSGTQLSVL.

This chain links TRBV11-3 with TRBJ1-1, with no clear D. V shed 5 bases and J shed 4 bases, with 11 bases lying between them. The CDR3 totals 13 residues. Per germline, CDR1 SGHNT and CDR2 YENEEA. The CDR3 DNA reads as TGTGCCAGCAGCCGCGGGCCATTCACTGAAGCTTTCTTT. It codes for CASSRGPFTEAFF.

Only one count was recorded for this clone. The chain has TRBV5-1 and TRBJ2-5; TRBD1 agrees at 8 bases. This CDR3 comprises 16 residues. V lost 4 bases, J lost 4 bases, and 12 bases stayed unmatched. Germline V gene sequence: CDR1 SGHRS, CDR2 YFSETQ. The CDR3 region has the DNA TGCGCCAGCAGCACCACTCCGACAGGGGCGGGAGAGACCCAGTACTTC. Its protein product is CASSTTPTGAGETQYF.

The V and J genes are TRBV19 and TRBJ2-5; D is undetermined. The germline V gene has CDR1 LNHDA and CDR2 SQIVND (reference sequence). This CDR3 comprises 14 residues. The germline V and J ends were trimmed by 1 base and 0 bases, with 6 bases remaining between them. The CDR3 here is CASSIGQNQETQYF. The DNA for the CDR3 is TGTGCCAGTAGTATAGGGCAGAACCAAGAGACCCAGTACTTC.

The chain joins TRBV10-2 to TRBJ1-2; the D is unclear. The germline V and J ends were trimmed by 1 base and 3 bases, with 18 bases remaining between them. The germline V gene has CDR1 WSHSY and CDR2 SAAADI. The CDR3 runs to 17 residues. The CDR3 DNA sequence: TGCGCCAGCAGTGAGTTCACCGTGGGCAAGACACACTATGGCTACACCTTC. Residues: CASSEFTVGKTHYGYTF.

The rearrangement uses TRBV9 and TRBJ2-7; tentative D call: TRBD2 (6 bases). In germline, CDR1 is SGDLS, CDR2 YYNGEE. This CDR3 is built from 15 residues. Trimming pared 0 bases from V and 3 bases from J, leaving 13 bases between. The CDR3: CASSVDPRDGYEQYF. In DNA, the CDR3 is TGTGCCAGCAGCGTAGATCCGCGGGACGGCTACGAGCAGTACTTC.

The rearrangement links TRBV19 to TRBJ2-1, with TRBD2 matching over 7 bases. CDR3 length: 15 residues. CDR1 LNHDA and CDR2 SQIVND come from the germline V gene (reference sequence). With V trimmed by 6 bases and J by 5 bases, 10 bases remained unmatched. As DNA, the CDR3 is TGTGCCAGTAGAACTCTAGCGGTTGCCCACAATGAGCAGTTCTTC. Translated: CASRTLAVAHNEQFF.

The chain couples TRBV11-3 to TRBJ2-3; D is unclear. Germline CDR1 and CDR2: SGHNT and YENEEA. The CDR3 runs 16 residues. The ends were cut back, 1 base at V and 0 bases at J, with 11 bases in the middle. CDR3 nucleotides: TGTGCCAGCAGCTTAGTATCGGTCCTTAGCACAGATACGCAGTATTTT. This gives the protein CASSLVSVLSTDTQYF. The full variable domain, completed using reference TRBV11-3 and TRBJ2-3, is EAGVVQSPRYKIIEKKQPVAFWCNPISGHNTLYWYLQNLGQGPELLIRYENEEAVDDSQLPKDRFSAERLKGVDSTLKIQPAELGDSAVYLCASSLVSVLSTDTQYFGPGTRLTVL.

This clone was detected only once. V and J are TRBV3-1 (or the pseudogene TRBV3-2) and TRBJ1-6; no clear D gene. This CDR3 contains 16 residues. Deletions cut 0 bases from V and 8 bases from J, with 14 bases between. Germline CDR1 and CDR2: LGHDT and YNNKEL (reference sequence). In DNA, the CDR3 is TGTGCCAGCAGCCAAGATTGGGCAGGATTGGATTCACCCCTCCACTTT. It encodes CASSQDWAGLDSPLHF.

Written as DNA, the CDR3 is TGTGCCAGCAGTGACAGGTTAGAGACCCAGTACTTC. Amino acids: CASSDRLETQYF. The chain uses TRBV12-3 or TRBV12-4 and TRBJ2-5; possibly TRBD1 for D (6 bases). The CDR3 has 12 amino acids. V was clipped by 5 bases and J by 4 bases, with 8 bases between them.

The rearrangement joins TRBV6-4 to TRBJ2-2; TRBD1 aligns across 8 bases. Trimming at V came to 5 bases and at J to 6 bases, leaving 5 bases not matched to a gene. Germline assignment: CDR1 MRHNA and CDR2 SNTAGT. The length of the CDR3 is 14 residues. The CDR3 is CASSPGQGAGELFF. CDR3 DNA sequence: TGTGCCAGCAGTCCTGGACAGGGAGCCGGGGAGCTGTTTTTT.

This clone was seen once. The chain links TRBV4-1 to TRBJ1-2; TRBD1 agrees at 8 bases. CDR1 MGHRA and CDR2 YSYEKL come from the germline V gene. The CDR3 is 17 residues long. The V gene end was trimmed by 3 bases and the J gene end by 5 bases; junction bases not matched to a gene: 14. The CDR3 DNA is TGCGCCAGCAGCCACCCGGTAAGATCGGGACAGGAATATGGCTACACCTTC. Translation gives CASSHPVRSGQEYGYTF.

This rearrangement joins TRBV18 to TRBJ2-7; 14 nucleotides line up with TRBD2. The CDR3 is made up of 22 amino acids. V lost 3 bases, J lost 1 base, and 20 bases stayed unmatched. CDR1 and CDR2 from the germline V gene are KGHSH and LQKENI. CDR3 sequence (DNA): TGTGCCAGCTCACCTCAAATACCACAGGGGACTAGCGGGAGCAAAGGGTCCTACGAGCAGTACTTC. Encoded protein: CASSPQIPQGTSGSKGSYEQYF.

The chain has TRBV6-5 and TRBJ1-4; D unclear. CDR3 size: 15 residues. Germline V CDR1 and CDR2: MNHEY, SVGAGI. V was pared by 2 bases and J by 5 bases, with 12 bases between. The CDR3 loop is CASSYGHGGNEKLFF. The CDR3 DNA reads TGTGCCAGCAGTTACGGTCACGGAGGAAATGAAAAACTGTTTTTT.

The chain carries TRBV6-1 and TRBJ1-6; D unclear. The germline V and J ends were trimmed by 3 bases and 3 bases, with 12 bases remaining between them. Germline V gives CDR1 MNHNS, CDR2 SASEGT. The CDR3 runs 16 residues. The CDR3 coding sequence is TGTGCCAGCAGTGAGCGGAAACCCCGCTATAATTCACCCCTCCACTTT. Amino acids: CASSERKPRYNSPLHF.

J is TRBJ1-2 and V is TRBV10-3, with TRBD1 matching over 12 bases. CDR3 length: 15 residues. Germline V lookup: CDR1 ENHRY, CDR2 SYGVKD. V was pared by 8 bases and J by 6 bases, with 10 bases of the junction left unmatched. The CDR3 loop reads CAIGAPGQGANGYTF. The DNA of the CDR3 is TGTGCCATCGGTGCCCCGGGACAGGGGGCAAATGGCTACACCTTC.

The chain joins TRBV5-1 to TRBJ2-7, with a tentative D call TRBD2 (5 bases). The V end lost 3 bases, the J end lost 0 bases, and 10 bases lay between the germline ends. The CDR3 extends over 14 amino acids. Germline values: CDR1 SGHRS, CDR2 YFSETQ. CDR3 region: CASSSSGSSYEQYF. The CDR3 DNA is TGCGCCAGCAGCTCCAGCGGAAGCTCCTACGAGCAGTACTTC. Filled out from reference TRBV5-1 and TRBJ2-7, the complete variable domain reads KAGVTQTPRYLIKTRGQQVTLSCSPISGHRSVSWYQQTPGQGLQFLFEYFSETQRNKGNFPGRFSGRQFSNSRSEMNVSTLELGDSALYLCASSSSGSSYEQYFGPGTRLTVT.